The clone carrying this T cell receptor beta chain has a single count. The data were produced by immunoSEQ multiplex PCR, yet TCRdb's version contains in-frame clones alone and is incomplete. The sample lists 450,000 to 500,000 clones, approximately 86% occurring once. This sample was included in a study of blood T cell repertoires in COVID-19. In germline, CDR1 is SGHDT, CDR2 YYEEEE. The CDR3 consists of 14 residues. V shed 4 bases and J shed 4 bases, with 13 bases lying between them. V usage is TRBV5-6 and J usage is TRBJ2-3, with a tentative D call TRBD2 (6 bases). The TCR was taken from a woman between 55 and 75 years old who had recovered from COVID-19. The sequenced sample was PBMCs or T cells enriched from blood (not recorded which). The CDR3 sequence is CASSLLALADTQYF. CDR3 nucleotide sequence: TGTGCCAGCAGCCTTCTAGCGTTGGCAGATACGCAGTATTTT.